Below, 4 T cell receptor beta chains from the same sample are listed, as sequenced in a study of HIV-infected patients and healthy controls. cDNA was made from about 500 ng RNA using alpha and beta constant primers. Alpha and beta chain libraries were made separately by chain-specific third strand synthesis with multiplexing indices. TCRdb independently ran MiXCR on the 5' RACE reads; one entry per CDR3 protein. The sample has 9,000 to 13,000 distinct CDR3 sequences; about 5.2% are singletons. Whole blood was used without fractionation, so all unsorted peripheral T cells were included. The specimen was blood, collected before antiretroviral therapy. The source of these receptors is an adult with HIV infection.

This clonotype showed up many times. The gene calls are TRBV6-1 and TRBJ2-7; 12 bases align to TRBD2. The CDR3 is 15 residues long. V dropped 4 bases and J dropped 4; count of bases not matched to a gene: 5. In germline, CDR1 is MNHNS, CDR2 SASEGT. CDR3 sequence (DNA): TGTGCCAGCAGTGTATCCGGGACTAGCGGGTACGAGCAGTACTTC. The encoded protein is CASSVSGTSGYEQYF.

The chain recombines TRBV5-1 with TRBJ1-5; the match to TRBD1 covers 8 bases. From germline, CDR1 is SGHRS and CDR2 YFSETQ. The CDR3 sequence is 17 residues long. Trimming removed 2 bases from V and 0 bases from J; junction bases left unmatched: 7. Here the CDR3 DNA reads TGCGCCAGCAGCTTCGACAGGGGAGAAATTAGCAATCAGCCCCAGCATTTT. Protein: CASSFDRGEISNQPQHF.

This clonotype appeared many times. J is TRBJ2-1 and V is TRBV29-1; D might be TRBD1 or TRBD2, each matching 5 bases. The ends were cut back, 7 bases at V and 9 bases at J, with 16 bases in the middle. Germline CDR1 SQVTM, CDR2 ANQGSEA. The CDR3 is 12 residues long. The CDR3 here is CSARGEFGEQFF. CDR3 coding DNA: TGCAGCGCTAGAGGGGAATTTGGTGAGCAGTTCTTC.

This clonotype is classed as medium-sized. The chain carries TRBV10-3 and TRBJ2-7; unclear D gene. CDR1 ENHRY and CDR2 SYGVKD come from the germline V gene. V was clipped by 10 bases and J by 7 bases, with 14 bases between them. This CDR3 contains 11 residues. This chain's CDR3 is CATSLGVEQYF. CDR3 in DNA: TGTGCCACCAGCTTGGGTGTAGAGCAGTACTTC.